This T cell receptor beta chain is from a study of siplizumab effects on memory and regulatory T cells. The study's findings and limits: The suppressive capacity of proliferating Tregs from siplizumab cultures remained unconfirmed. Alloreactive sequences traceable to unstimulated CD4+ memory cells were significantly reduced by siplizumab.

With 3 bases removed from V and 0 bases from J, the gap between germline ends came to 14 bases. Germline CDR1 and CDR2: MDHEN and SYDVKM. The CDR3 loop spans 17 amino acids. As to this clone: Its antigen is unknown.

The table came from immunoSEQ multiplex PCR; TCRdb's copy has only in-frame clones and leaves some out. The table includes under 130,000 clones, under 95% detected once. This chain joins TRBV28 and TRBJ2-2; D may be TRBD2 (6 bases). Material for sequencing was CD4+ T cells sorted from blood. The sequence was obtained from a human donor in good health. CDR3 sequence (DNA): TGTGCCAGCAGTTTGGGGGGTGTGGGGGCGAACACCGGGGAGCTGTTTTTT. Protein: CASSLGGVGANTGELFF.